Listed here are 9 T cell receptor beta chains from one sample, sequenced in a study of OX40 agonist ivuxolimab in advanced cancers. Some clones are missing from TCRdb's copy, which holds only in-frame ones; the method was immunoSEQ multiplex PCR. The sample carries 70,000 to 85,000 clones, approximately 86% recorded once. Sequenced here: CD4+ or CD8+ T cells sorted from blood, sampled in a trial of the OX40 agonist ivuxolimab. The receptors were gathered from an adult with an advanced solid tumor such as melanoma, head and neck, liver or kidney cancer.

This chain uses TRBV2 with TRBJ2-2, with D possibly being TRBD1 or TRBD2 (5 bases each). V lost 6 bases to trimming and J lost 5 bases, with 16 bases between them. This CDR3 comprises 15 residues. Germline CDR1 and CDR2: SNHLY and FYNNEI. CDR3 sequence (DNA): TGTGCCAGCAGCGCAGGGACCCTTTTGACCGGGGAGCTGTTTTTT. This sequence encodes CASSAGTLLTGELFF.

J is TRBJ2-1 and V is TRBV2; 7 positions agree with TRBD2. Germline CDR1 is SNHLY and CDR2 is FYNNEI. The junction had 12 bases not matched to a gene; V was cut back by 1 base and J by 9 bases. The length of the CDR3 is 16 residues. Written as DNA, the CDR3 is TGTGCCAGCAGTGAAGACTTCGGTCGGGGGGTTGTTGAGCAGTTCTTC. Translating gives CASSEDFGRGVVEQFF.

This chain links TRBV9 with TRBJ2-1; D unresolved. This CDR3 region has 16 residues. The V end lost 0 bases, the J end lost 3 bases, and 13 bases lay between the germline ends. CDR1 is SGDLS, CDR2 YYNGEE, per germline. The CDR3 DNA follows: TGTGCCAGCAGCGTAGGTCTAAGCGCCGTCTACAATGAGCAGTTCTTC. Amino acids: CASSVGLSAVYNEQFF. Using reference TRBV9 and TRBJ2-1 for the parts outside the CDR3, the full variable domain is DSGVTQTPKHLITATGQRVTLRCSPRSGDLSVYWYQQSLDQGLQFLIQYYNGEERAKGNILERFSAQQFPDLHSELNLSSLELGDSALYFCASSVGLSAVYNEQFFGPGTRLTVL.

J is TRBJ2-3 and V is TRBV11-2; D is possibly TRBD2 (5 bases). The germline V gene has CDR1 SGHAT and CDR2 FQNNGV. V lost 2 bases to trimming and J lost 8 bases, with 8 bases between them. This CDR3 has 12 residues. CDR3 protein: CASSLRSGTQYF. In nucleotides, the CDR3 is TGTGCCAGCAGCTTACGGAGCGGTACGCAGTATTTT.

This chain connects TRBV13 to TRBJ2-7, with a tentative D call TRBD2 (6 bases). This CDR3 has 13 amino acids. Germline assignment: CDR1 PRHDT and CDR2 FYEKMQ (reference sequence). V gave up 5 bases and J gave up 4 bases, with 12 bases separating them. CDR3 amino acids: CASSPMGGYEQYV. CDR3 DNA sequence: TGTGCCAGCAGCCCCATGGGAGGTTACGAGCAGTACGTC.

This clone was observed once. The chain uses TRBV25-1 and TRBJ1-2; no firm D call. Germline CDR1 and CDR2: MGHDK and SYGVNS. This CDR3 is 15 amino acids long. Trimming pared 3 bases from V and 0 bases from J, leaving 11 bases between. The CDR3 bases are TGTGCCAGCAGTGAGGGGTGGACTCCTAACTATGGCTACACCTTC. It specifies CASSEGWTPNYGYTF.

The chain recombines TRBV15 with TRBJ2-3, with D uncertain. CDR3 length equals 14 residues. Germline V lookup: CDR1 LNHNV, CDR2 YYDKDF (reference sequence). Trimming cost V 5 bases and J 7 bases, with 16 bases left between them. CDR3 DNA sequence: TGTGCCACCAGCGGAATGGAAAAAGGGAATACGCAGTATTTT. Amino acids: CATSGMEKGNTQYF.

The chain links TRBV9 to TRBJ2-2; D call uncertain. Germline V gene data show CDR1 as SGDLS and CDR2 as YYNGEE. CDR3 size: 15 residues. The V and J ends lost 6 bases and 3 bases respectively, with 15 bases between them. For the CDR3, the DNA is TGTGCCAGCACGCCGGGCAGCGCATACACCGGGGAGCTGTTTTTT. As protein: CASTPGSAYTGELFF.

The rearrangement joins TRBV25-1 to TRBJ2-3; 8 nucleotides line up with TRBD1. The CDR3 has 16 amino acids. V shed 1 base and J 5 bases; nucleotides not matched to a gene: 8. Germline CDR1 is MGHDK and CDR2 is SYGVNS. CDR3 DNA: TGTGCCAGCAGTGAATCTGGCAGGGGGCATGAAGATACGCAGTATTTT. It is translated as CASSESGRGHEDTQYF.